This T cell receptor beta chain was retrieved from a study of blood T cells in healthy people across ages. The study's findings and limits: Any conclusive comparison of naive versus antigen-experienced cells was prevented by using unsorted PBMCs.

Turning to this clonotype: Its antigen is not known.

Primers used in a second PCR of about 6 to 11 cycles were a sample-barcoded 5' primer and a J-beta primer mix. From the 5' RACE reads, TCRdb called clonotypes with MiXCR, one entry per CDR3 protein. This table has roughly 1,100,000 distinct CDR3 sequences, about 23% appearing once. Per germline, CDR1 MNHEY and CDR2 SVGEGT. The CDR3 extends over 15 amino acids. V was pared by 6 bases and J by 1 base, with 16 bases between. This sample was shared with a second study, whose subject was T cells of mothers and their children. That report adds: Some 3 million TCR beta reads per child versus over 9.5 million per mother.

This sequence joins TRBV6-2 or TRBV6-3 and TRBJ2-7; possibly TRBD2 for D (6 bases). This receptor was obtained from a girl aged 2-10 years in good health. The sequenced sample was blood. CDR3 nucleotides: TGTGCCAGCAGACCAACCGGGAGCGCTTCCTACGAGCAGTACTTC. It yields the protein CASRPTGSASYEQYF.